The entry below gives a single T cell receptor beta chain sequence along with its context. The antigen is not known. The PCR was carried out with 60 Vbeta primers and 13 Jbeta primers. Sequenced by immunoSEQ multiplex PCR; TCRdb stores in-frame clones only, minus some. Among around 170,000 clones listed, 65% to 75% were seen once. Germline V gives CDR1 LNHNV, CDR2 YYDKDF (reference sequence). The V and J ends lost 1 base and 3 bases, in that order; junction bases with no gene match: 1. This CDR3 contains 14 residues. The entry originates in a study of cytomegalovirus exposure and HLA in healthy donors. About the research overall: Genotyping of some 400 donors showed that 70% to 90% belonged to the Caucasian-associated ancestry cluster.

Study-wide results and caveats: In a later analysis, V- and J-gene trimming of beta chains associated with a DCLRE1C missense variant, replicated independently.

Sequencing was done on a sample of PBMCs. This clonotype originated in a girl aged 5 to 17 in good health and CMV-seronegative. J is TRBJ1-1 and V is TRBV15, with 8 nucleotides matching TRBD1. CDR3 amino acids: CATSRGTGYTEAFF. The CDR3 DNA reads TGTGCCACCAGCAGAGGGACAGGGTACACTGAAGCTTTCTTT.